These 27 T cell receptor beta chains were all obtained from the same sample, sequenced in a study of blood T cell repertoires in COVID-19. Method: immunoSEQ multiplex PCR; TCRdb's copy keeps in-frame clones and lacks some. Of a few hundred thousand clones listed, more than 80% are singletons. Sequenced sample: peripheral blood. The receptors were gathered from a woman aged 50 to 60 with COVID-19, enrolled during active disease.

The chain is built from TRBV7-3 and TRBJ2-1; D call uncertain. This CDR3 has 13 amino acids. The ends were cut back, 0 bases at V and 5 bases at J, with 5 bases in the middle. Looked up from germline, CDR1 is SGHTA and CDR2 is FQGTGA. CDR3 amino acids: CASSLTSNNEQFF. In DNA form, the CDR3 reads TGTGCCAGCAGCTTAACGTCTAACAATGAGCAGTTCTTC.

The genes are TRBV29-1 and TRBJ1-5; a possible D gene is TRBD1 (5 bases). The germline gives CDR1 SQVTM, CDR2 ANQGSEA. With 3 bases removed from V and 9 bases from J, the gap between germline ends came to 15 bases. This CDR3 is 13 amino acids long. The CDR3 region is CSVEIGTGGPQHF. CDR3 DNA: TGCAGCGTTGAGATAGGGACCGGGGGGCCCCAGCATTTT.

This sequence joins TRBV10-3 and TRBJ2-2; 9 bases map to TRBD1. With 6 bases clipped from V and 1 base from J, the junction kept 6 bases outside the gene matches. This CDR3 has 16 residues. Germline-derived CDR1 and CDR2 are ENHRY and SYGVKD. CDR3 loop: CAIREGTGMNTGELFF. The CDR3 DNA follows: TGTGCCATCAGGGAAGGGACAGGGATGAACACCGGGGAGCTGTTTTTT.

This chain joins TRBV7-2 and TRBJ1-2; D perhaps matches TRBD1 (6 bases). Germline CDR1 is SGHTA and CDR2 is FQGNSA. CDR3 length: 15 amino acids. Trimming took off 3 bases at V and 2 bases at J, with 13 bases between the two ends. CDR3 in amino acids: CASSFKTGLNYGYTF. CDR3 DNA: TGTGCCAGCAGCTTTAAAACAGGGTTGAACTATGGCTACACCTTC.

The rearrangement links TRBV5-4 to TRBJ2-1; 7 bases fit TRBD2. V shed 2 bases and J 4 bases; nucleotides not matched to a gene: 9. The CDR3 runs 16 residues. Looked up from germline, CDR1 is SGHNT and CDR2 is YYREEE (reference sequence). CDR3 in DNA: TGTGCCAGCAGCTTCCGGGGGGAGGCGAAGTACAATGAGCAGTTCTTC. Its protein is CASSFRGEAKYNEQFF.

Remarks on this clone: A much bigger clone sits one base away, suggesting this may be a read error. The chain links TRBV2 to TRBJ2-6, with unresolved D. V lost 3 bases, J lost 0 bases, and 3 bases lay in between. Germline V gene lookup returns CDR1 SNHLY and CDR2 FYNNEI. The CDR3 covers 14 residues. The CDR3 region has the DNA TGTGCCAGCAGTGAGAGCTCTGGGGCCAACGTCCTGACTTTC. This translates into CASSESSGANVLTF.

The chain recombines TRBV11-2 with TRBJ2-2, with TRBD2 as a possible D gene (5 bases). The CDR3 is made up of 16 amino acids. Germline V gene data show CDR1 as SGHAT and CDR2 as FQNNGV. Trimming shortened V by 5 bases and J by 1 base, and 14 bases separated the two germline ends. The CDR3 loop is CASSPSGGRNTGELFF. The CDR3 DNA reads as TGTGCCAGCAGCCCAAGTGGCGGGCGGAACACCGGGGAGCTGTTTTTT. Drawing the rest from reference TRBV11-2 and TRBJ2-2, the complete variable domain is EAGVAQSPRYKIIEKRQSVAFWCNPISGHATLYWYQQILGQGPKLLIQFQNNGVVDDSQLPKDRFSAERLKGVDSTLKIQPAKLEDSAVYLCASSPSGGRNTGELFFGEGSRLTVL.

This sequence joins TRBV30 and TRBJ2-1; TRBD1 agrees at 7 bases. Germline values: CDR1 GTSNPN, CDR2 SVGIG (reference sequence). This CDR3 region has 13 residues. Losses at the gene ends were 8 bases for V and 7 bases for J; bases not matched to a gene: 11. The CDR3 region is CAEGAGRWNEQFF. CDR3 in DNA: TGTGCCGAGGGGGCAGGAAGGTGGAATGAGCAGTTCTTC. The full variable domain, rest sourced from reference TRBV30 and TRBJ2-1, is SQTIHQWPATLVQPVGSPLSLECTVEGTSNPNLYWYRQAAGRGLQLLFYSVGIGQISSEVPQNLSASRPQDRQFILSSKKLLLSDSGFYLCAEGAGRWNEQFFGPGTRLTVL.

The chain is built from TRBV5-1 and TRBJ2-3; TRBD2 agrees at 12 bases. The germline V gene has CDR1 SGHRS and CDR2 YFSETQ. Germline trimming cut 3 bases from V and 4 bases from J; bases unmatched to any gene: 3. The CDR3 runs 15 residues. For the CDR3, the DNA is TGCGCCAGCAGCTCGCTAGCGGGAGGGGCAGATACGCAGTATTTT. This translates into CASSSLAGGADTQYF. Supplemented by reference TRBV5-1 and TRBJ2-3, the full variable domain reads KAGVTQTPRYLIKTRGQQVTLSCSPISGHRSVSWYQQTPGQGLQFLFEYFSETQRNKGNFPGRFSGRQFSNSRSEMNVSTLELGDSALYLCASSSLAGGADTQYFGPGTRLTVL.

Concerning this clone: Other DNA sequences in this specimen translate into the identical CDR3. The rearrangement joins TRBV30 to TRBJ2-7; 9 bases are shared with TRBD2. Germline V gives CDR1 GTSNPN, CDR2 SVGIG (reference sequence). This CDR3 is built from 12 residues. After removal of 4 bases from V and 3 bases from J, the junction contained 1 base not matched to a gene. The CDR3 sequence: CAWNSGSYEQYF. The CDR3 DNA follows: TGTGCCTGGAATAGCGGGAGCTACGAGCAGTACTTC.

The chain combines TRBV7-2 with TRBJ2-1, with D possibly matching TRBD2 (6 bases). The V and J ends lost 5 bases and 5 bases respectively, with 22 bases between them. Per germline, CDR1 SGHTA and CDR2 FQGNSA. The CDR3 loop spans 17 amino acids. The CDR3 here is CASSGGWEPRGHNEQFF. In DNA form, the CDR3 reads TGTGCCAGCAGCGGAGGGTGGGAGCCCCGGGGTCACAATGAGCAGTTCTTC.

CDR3 protein: CASSDQVGNTIYF. The CDR3 DNA sequence: TGTGCCAGCAGTGACCAGGTTGGAAACACCATATATTTT. The V call is TRBV25-1, the J call TRBJ1-3; no reliable D call. The CDR3 is 13 amino acids. V lost 3 bases and J 3 bases, leaving 6 bases between the germline ends. Germline CDR1 and CDR2: MGHDK and SYGVNS. Full variable domain (rest looked up from reference TRBV25-1 and TRBJ1-3): EADIYQTPRYLVIGTGKKITLECSQTMGHDKMYWYQQDPGMELHLIHYSYGVNSTEKGDLSSESTVSRIRTEHFPLTLESARPSHTSQYLCASSDQVGNTIYFGEGSWLTVV.

This CDR3 is CASSFGRFYEQYF. In DNA, the CDR3 is TGTGCCAGCAGCTTCGGGAGATTCTACGAGCAGTACTTC. The chain recombines TRBV7-2 with TRBJ2-7; D is possibly TRBD2 (6 bases). The CDR3 sequence is 13 residues long. The germline V and J ends were trimmed by 3 bases and 3 bases, with 9 bases remaining between them. Per germline, CDR1 SGHTA and CDR2 FQGNSA.

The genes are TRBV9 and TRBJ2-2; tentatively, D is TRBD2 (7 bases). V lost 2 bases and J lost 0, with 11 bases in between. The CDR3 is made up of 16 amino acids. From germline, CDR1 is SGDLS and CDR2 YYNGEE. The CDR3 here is CASSVGRGPNTGELFF. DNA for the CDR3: TGTGCCAGCAGCGTTGGGCGGGGGCCGAACACCGGGGAGCTGTTTTTT.

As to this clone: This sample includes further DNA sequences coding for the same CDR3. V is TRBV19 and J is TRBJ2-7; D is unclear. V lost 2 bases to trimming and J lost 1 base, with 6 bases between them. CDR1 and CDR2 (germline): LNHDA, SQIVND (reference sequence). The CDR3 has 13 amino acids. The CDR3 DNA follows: TGTGCCAGTAGTATACCAGGATCCTACGAGCAGTACTTC. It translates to CASSIPGSYEQYF.

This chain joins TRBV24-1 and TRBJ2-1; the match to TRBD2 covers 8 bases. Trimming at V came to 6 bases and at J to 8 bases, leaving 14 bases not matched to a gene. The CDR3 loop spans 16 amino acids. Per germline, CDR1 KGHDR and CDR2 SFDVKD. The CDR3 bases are TGTGCCACCAGTCGACAGGCGGGAGGCCCCGGGGATGAGCAGTTCTTC. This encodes CATSRQAGGPGDEQFF.

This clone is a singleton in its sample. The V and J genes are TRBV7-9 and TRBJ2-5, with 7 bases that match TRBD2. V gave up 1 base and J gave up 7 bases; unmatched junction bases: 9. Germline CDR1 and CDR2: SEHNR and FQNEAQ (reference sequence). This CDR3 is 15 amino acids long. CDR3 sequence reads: CASSLGSWEGGTQYF. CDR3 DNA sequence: TGTGCCAGCAGCTTAGGATCCTGGGAGGGAGGGACCCAGTACTTC.

CDR3 sequence: CASSEAWGGGFGYTF. The CDR3 DNA is TGTGCCAGCAGTGAAGCGTGGGGGGGCGGCTTTGGCTACACCTTC. The chain carries TRBV2 and TRBJ1-2; a weak D match, TRBD1 (6 bases). This CDR3 has 15 residues. Per the germline V gene, CDR1 is SNHLY and CDR2 is FYNNEI. V was cut by 0 bases and J by 7 bases, with 15 bases left in between.

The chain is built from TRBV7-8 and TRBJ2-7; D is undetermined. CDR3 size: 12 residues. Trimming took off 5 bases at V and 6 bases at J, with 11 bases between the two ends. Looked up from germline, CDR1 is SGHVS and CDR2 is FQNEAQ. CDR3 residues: CASSLGLFEQYF. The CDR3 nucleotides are TGTGCCAGCAGCCTCGGGTTATTCGAGCAGTACTTC. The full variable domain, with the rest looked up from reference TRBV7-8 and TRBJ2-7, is GAGVSQSPRYKVAKRGQDVALRCDPISGHVSLFWYQQALGQGPEFLTYFQNEAQLDKSGLPSDRFFAERPEGSVSTLKIQRTQQEDSAVYLCASSLGLFEQYFGPGTRLTVT.

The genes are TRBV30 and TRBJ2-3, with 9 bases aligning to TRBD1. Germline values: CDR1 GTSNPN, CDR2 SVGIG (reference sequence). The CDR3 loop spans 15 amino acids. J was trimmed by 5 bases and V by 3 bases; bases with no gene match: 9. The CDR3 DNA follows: TGTGCCTGGAGGCGACAAACAGGGGGCGGAGATACGCAGTATTTT. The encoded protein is CAWRRQTGGGDTQYF.

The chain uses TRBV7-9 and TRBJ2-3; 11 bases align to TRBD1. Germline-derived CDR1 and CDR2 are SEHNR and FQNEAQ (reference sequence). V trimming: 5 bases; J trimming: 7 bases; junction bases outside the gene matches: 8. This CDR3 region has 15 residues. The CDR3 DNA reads TGTGCCAGCAGCCTGGGAGGACAGGGGGCTTATACGCAGTATTTT. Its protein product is CASSLGGQGAYTQYF.

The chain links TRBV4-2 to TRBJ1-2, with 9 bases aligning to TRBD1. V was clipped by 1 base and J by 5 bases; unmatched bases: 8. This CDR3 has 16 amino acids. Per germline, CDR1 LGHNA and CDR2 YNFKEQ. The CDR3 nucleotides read TGTGCCAGCAGCCAAGCCTTAGGGGACAGGGCGTATGGCTACACCTTC. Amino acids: CASSQALGDRAYGYTF.

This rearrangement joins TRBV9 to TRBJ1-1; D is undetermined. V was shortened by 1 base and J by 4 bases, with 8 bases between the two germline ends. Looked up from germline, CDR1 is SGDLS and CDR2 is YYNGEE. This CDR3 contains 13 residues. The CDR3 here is CASSVSLSTEAFF. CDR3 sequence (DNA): TGTGCCAGCAGCGTATCCCTGAGCACTGAAGCTTTCTTT.

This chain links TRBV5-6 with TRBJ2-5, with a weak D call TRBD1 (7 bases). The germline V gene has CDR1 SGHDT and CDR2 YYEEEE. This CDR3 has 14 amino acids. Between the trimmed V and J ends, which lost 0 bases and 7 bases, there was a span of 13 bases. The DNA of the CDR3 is TGTGCCAGCAGCTTGGGGCCAGGGGGAGGGACCCAGTACTTC. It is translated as CASSLGPGGGTQYF.

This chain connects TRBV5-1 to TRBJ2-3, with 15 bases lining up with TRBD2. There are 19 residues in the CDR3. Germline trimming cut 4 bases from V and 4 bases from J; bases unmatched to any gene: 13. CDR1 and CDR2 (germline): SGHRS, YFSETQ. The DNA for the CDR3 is TGCGCCAGCAGCCGTGGACTAGCGGGAGGGCCTGCCGTAGCAGATACGCAGTATTTT. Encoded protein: CASSRGLAGGPAVADTQYF.

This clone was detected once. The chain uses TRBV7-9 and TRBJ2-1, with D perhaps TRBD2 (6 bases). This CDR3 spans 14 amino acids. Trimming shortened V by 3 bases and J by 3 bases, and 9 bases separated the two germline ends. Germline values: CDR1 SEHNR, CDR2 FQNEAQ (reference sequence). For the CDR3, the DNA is TGTGCCAGCAGCTTCGTAGCGGACTACAATGAGCAGTTCTTC. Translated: CASSFVADYNEQFF.

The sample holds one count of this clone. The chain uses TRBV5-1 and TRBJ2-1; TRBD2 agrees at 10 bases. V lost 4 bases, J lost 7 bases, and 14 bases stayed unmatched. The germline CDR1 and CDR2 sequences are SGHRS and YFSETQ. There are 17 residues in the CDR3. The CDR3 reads CASSPGPSGSSVNEQFF. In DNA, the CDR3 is TGCGCCAGCAGCCCGGGGCCTAGCGGGAGCAGCGTGAATGAGCAGTTCTTC.